This TCR beta chain was identified in a study of blood T cell repertoires in COVID-19. Study background: COVID-19 samples, acute and convalescent, were from the United States, Italy and Spain.

Libraries were prepared by immunoSEQ multiplex PCR; TCRdb keeps only in-frame clonotypes and omits some of them. The sample yields under 350,000 clones, roughly 90% seen once. This CDR3 region has 11 residues. Trimming cost V 8 bases and J 6 bases; bases outside gene matches: 4. Germline V gene data show CDR1 as DFQATT and CDR2 as SNEGSKA (reference sequence). This TCR was sampled from a man aged 40-55 years with acute or convalescent COVID-19. The V call is TRBV20-1, the J call TRBJ2-1; TRBD1 aligns across 7 bases. The sequencing input was peripheral blood. CDR3 nucleotide sequence: TGCAGTCCTCGACAGGGCAATGAGCAGTTCTTC. Its translation: CSPRQGNEQFF.